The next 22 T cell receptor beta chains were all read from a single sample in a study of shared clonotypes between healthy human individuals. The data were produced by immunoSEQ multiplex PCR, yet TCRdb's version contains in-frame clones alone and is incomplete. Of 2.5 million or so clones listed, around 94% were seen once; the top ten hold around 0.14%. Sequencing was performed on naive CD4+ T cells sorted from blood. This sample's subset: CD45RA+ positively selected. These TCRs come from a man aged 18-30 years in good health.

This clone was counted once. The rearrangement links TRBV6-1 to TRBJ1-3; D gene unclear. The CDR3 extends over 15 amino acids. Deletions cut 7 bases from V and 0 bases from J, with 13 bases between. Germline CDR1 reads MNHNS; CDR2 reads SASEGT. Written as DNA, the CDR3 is TGTGCCAGCAAGAAAGGGAGAAGCTCTGGAAACACCATATATTTT. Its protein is CASKKGRSSGNTIYF.

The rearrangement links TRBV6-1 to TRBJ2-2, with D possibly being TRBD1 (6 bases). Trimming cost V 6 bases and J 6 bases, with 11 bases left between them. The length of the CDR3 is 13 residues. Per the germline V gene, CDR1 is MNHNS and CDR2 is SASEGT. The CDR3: CASRRSGAGELFF. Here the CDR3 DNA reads TGTGCCAGCAGAAGGTCAGGGGCCGGGGAGCTGTTTTTT.

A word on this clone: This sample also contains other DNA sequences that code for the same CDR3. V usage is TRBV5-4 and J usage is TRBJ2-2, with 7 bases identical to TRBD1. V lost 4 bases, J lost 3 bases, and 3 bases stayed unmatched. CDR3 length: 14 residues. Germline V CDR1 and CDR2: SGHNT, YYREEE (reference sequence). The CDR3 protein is CASSLGQYTGELFF. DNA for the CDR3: TGTGCCAGCAGCCTGGGACAGTACACCGGGGAGCTGTTTTTT.

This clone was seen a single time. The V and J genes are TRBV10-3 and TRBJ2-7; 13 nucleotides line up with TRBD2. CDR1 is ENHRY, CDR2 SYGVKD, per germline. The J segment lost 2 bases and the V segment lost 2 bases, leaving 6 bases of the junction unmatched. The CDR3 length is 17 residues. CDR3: CAISEGLAGEVAYEQYF. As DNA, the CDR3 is TGTGCCATCAGTGAGGGACTAGCGGGAGAGGTGGCCTACGAGCAGTACTTC.

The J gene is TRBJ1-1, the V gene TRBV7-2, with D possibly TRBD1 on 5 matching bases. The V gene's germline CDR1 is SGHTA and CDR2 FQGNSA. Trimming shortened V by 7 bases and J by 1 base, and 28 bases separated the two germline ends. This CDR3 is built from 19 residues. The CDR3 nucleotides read TGTGCCAGCACCGGTCGAAACAAGGACACCCAGTACAAGAACACTGAAGCTTTCTTT. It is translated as CASTGRNKDTQYKNTEAFF.

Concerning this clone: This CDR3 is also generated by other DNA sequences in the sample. CDR3 nucleotides: TGCGCCAGCAGCTTGGGGACAGGGAACAATGAGCAGTTCTTC. Encoded protein: CASSLGTGNNEQFF. The genes are TRBV5-1 and TRBJ2-1; 8 nucleotides agree with TRBD1. The junction had 1 base not matched to a gene; V was cut back by 0 bases and J by 5 bases. Germline-derived CDR1 and CDR2 are SGHRS and YFSETQ. The CDR3 loop spans 14 amino acids.

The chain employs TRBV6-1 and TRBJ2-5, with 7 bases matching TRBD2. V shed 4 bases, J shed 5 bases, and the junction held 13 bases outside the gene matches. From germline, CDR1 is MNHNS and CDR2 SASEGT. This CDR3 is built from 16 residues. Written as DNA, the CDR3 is TGTGCCAGCAGTGCCGCGGGATGGGGGGGATGGGAGACCCAGTACTTC. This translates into CASSAAGWGGWETQYF.

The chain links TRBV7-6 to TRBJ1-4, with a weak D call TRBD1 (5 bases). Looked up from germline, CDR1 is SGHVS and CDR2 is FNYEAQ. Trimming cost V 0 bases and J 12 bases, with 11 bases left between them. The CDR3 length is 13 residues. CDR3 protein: CASSLALGLQLFF. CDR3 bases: TGTGCCAGCAGCTTAGCCTTGGGGCTTCAACTGTTTTTT. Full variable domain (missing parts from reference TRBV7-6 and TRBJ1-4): GAGVSQSPRYKVTKRGQDVALRCDPISGHVSLYWYRQALGQGPEFLTYFNYEAQQDKSGLPNDRFSAERPEGSISTLTIQRTEQRDSAMYRCASSLALGLQLFFGSGTQLSVL.

CDR3 region: CASMGGGHTDTQYF. The CDR3 bases are TGTGCCAGCATGGGCGGGGGGCACACAGATACGCAGTATTTT. This chain uses TRBV28 with TRBJ2-3, with TRBD2 identical over 8 bases. V trimming: 7 bases; J trimming: 2 bases; junction bases outside the gene matches: 5. This CDR3 comprises 14 residues. Germline V lookup: CDR1 MDHEN, CDR2 SYDVKM.

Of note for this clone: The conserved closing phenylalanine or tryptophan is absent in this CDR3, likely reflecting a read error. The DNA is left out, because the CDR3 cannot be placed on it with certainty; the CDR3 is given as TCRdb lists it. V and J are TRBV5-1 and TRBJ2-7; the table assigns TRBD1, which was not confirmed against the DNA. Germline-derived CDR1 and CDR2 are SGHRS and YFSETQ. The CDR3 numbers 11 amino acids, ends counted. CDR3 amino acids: CASSLVGRQGT.

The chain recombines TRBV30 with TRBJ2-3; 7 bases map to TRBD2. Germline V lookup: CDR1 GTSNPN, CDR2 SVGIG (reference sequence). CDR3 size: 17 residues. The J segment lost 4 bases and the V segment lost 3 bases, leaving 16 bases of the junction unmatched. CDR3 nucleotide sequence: TGTGCCTGGAGAGAGGGGAGGGGTAGCTGGAAGGCAGATACGCAGTATTTT. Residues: CAWREGRGSWKADTQYF. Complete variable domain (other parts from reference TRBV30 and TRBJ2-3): SQTIHQWPATLVQPVGSPLSLECTVEGTSNPNLYWYRQAAGRGLQLLFYSVGIGQISSEVPQNLSASRPQDRQFILSSKKLLLSDSGFYLCAWREGRGSWKADTQYFGPGTRLTVL.

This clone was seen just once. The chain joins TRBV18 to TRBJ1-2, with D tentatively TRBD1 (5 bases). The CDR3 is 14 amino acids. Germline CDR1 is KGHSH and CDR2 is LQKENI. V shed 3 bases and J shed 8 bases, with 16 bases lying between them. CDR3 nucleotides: TGTGCCAGCTCACCGGCATCAGGGTTAGAGGGCTACACCTTC. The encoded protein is CASSPASGLEGYTF.

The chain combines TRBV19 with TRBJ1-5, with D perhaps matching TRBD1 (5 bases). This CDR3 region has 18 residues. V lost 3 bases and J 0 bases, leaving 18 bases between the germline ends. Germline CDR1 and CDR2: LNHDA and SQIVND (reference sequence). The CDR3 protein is CASSMLPGRIYSNQPQHF. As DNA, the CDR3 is TGTGCCAGTAGTATGCTCCCGGGACGGATTTATAGCAATCAGCCCCAGCATTTT.

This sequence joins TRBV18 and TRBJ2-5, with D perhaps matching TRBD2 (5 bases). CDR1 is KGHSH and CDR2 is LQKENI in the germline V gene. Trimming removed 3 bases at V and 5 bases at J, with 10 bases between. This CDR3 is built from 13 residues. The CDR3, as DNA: TGTGCCAGCTCACCTGACGGGGTGGAGACCCAGTACTTC. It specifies CASSPDGVETQYF.

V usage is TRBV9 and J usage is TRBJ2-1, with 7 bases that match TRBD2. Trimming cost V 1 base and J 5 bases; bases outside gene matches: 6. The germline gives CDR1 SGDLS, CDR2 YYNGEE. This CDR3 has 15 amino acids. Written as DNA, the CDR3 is TGTGCCAGCAGCGTAAAAGCGGGGACGAACAATGAGCAGTTCTTC. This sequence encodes CASSVKAGTNNEQFF.

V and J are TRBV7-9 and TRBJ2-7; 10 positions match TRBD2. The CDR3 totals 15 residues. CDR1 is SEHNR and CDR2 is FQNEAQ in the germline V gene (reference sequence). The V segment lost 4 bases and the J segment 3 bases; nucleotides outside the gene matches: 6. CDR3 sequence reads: CASSSGASGSYEQYF. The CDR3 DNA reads TGTGCCAGCAGCTCTGGGGCTAGCGGGAGCTACGAGCAGTACTTC.

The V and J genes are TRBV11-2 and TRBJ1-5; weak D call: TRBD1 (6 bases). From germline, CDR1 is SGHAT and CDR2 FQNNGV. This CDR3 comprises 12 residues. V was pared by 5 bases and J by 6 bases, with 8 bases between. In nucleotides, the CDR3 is TGTGCCAGCAGCAGGGGGGGTCAGCCCCAGCATTTT. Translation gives CASSRGGQPQHF.

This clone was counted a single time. In DNA, the CDR3 is TGTGCCAGCAGCCAATCTGGGGGGCTGGGAGAGACCCAGTACTTC. Amino acids: CASSQSGGLGETQYF. The chain uses TRBV14 and TRBJ2-5; D tentatively fits TRBD1 or TRBD2 (6 bases each). The CDR3 spans 15 residues. V lost 2 bases to trimming and J lost 4 bases, with 14 bases between them. Germline V gene lookup returns CDR1 SGHDN and CDR2 FVKESK.

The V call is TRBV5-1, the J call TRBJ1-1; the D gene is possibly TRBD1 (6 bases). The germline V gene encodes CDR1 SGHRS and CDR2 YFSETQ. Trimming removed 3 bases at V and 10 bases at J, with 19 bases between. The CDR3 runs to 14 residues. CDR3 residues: CASSYISAGAPAFF. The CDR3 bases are TGCGCCAGCAGCTATATTTCGGCGGGGGCACCAGCTTTCTTT.

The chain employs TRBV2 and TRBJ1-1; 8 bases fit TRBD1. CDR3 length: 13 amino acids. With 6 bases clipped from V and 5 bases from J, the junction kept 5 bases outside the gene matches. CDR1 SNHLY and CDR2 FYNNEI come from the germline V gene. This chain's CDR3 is CASSSQGGTEAFF. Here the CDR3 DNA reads TGTGCCAGCAGCTCACAGGGGGGGACTGAAGCTTTCTTT. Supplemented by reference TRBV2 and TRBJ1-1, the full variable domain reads EPEVTQTPSHQVTQMGQEVILRCVPISNHLYFYWYRQILGQKVEFLVSFYNNEISEKSEIFDDQFSVERPDGSNFTLKIRSTKLEDSAMYFCASSSQGGTEAFFGQGTRLTVV.

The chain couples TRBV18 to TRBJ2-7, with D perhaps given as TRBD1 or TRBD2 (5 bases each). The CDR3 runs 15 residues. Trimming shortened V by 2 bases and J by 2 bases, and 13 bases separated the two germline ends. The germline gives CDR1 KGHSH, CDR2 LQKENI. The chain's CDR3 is CASSPAGTAAYEQYF. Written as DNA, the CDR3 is TGTGCCAGCTCACCAGCCGGGACGGCGGCCTACGAGCAGTACTTC.

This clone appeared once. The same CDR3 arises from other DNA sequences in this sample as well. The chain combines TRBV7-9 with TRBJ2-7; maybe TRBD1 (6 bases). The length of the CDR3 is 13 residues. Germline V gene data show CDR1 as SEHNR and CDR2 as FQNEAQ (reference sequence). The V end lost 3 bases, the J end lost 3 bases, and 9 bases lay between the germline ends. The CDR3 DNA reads TGTGCCAGCAGCTTGACAGGTCTCTACGAGCAGTACTTC. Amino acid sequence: CASSLTGLYEQYF.